The 5 T cell receptor beta chains reported below all come from one sample, sequenced in a study of vaccination effects on CD4 cells after COVID-19. Antigen-specific CD4+ T cells were first expanded with viral peptide pools by the ViraFEST assay and only then sequenced. Subsequent to less than eleven days of culture, CD4+ T cells were isolated. Testing of the vaccine recipients showed negative nucleocapsid antibodies and no prior SARS-CoV-2 infection. Antigens for these TCRs are unknown. Measured with immunoSEQ multiplex PCR; TCRdb has only the in-frame clones, and not every one. The sample lists about 54,000 clones, roughly 70% seen once, with approximately 20% in the top ten. The sequencing here drew on CD4+ T cells from PBMCs cultured with SARS-CoV-2 spike peptides, taken before COVID-19 vaccination. The receptors originated from a human donor who received a COVID-19 vaccine.

The chain is built from TRBV12-3 or TRBV12-4 and TRBJ1-2; the D gene is possibly TRBD1 (6 bases). The length of the CDR3 is 12 residues. V lost 5 bases and J lost 4, with 8 bases in between. The CDR3 DNA follows: TGTGCCAGCAGTGCAGGGGCCTATGGCTACACCTTC. Protein sequence: CASSAGAYGYTF.

The V gene is TRBV7-6, the J gene TRBJ2-7, with 10 positions matching TRBD2. V lost 1 base, J lost 0 bases, and 3 bases stayed unmatched. The CDR3 sequence is 16 residues long. Germline CDR1 and CDR2: SGHVS and FNYEAQ. Written as DNA, the CDR3 is TGTGCCAGCAGCTTAGGGAGCGGGAGGGTCTCCTACGAGCAGTACTTC. This gives the protein CASSLGSGRVSYEQYF.

The CDR3, as DNA: TGTGCCGTAGGACTAGCGGGCACAGATACGCAGTATTTT. Residues: CAVGLAGTDTQYF. The rearrangement links TRBV24-1 to TRBJ2-3; 10 nucleotides agree with TRBD2. J gave up 1 base and V 12 bases, and 3 bases lay outside the gene matches. Germline CDR1 and CDR2: KGHDR and SFDVKD. The CDR3 contains 13 residues.

V gene TRBV5-1 combines with J gene TRBJ2-7, with D possibly called TRBD1 or TRBD2 (5 bases each). V lost 4 bases and J lost 7, with 21 bases in between. The germline gives CDR1 SGHRS, CDR2 YFSETQ. This CDR3 spans 15 amino acids. The CDR3 loop is CASSRGPRVEEEQYF. The CDR3 DNA reads TGCGCCAGCAGCCGGGGCCCGAGGGTAGAGGAAGAGCAGTACTTC. Full variable domain (outside the CDR3, taken from reference TRBV5-1 and TRBJ2-7): KAGVTQTPRYLIKTRGQQVTLSCSPISGHRSVSWYQQTPGQGLQFLFEYFSETQRNKGNFPGRFSGRQFSNSRSEMNVSTLELGDSALYLCASSRGPRVEEEQYFGPGTRLTVT.

The chain joins TRBV6-5 to TRBJ1-5; D is unclear. This CDR3 comprises 13 residues. Germline CDR1 reads MNHEY; CDR2 reads SVGAGI. The V and J ends lost 4 bases and 3 bases respectively, with 7 bases between them. For the CDR3, the DNA is TGTGCCAGCAGTTCAAGAGACAATCAGCCCCAGCATTTT. Its protein is CASSSRDNQPQHF.